Sequencing of this T cell receptor (beta chain) was carried out in a study of blood T cell repertoires in COVID-19. The data were produced by immunoSEQ multiplex PCR, yet TCRdb's version contains in-frame clones alone and is incomplete. In the table there are 120,000 or so clones, about 83% of which are singletons. The CDR3 extends over 16 amino acids. The V gene end was trimmed by 3 bases and the J gene end by 2 bases; junction bases not matched to a gene: 9. Germline V gene lookup returns CDR1 SGHTS and CDR2 YDEGEE. Material: PBMCs or T cells enriched from blood (not recorded which). The clonotype comes from a woman aged 25 to 45 who had recovered from COVID-19. This chain joins TRBV5-8 and TRBJ2-7; 9 bases agree with TRBD2. The CDR3 DNA sequence: TGTGCCAGCAGCTCTACAGCCGGGACTAGCACCTACGAGCAGTACTTC. Its translation: CASSSTAGTSTYEQYF.